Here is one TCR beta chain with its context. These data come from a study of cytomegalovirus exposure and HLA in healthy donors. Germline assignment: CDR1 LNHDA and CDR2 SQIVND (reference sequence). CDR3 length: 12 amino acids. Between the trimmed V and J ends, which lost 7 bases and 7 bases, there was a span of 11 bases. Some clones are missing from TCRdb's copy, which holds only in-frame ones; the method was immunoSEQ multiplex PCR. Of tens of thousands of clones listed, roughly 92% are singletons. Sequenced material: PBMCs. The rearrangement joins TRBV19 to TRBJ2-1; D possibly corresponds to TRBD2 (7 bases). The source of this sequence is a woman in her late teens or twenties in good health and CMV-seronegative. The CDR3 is CASTGGRNEQFF. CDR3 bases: TGTGCCAGTACGGGGGGCAGGAATGAGCAGTTCTTC.